These T cell receptor beta chains were read from a single sample in a study of T cells in localized non-small cell lung cancer. Sequenced by immunoSEQ multiplex PCR; TCRdb stores in-frame clones only, minus some. The sample yields 1,000 to 1,500 clones, 22% seen once. Sequences were derived from normal lung tissue next to the tumor, sampled before any cancer treatment. These receptors all stem from a male donor at least 60 years old with stage III squamous cell lung carcinoma. The CDR3 runs from the conserved cysteine through the conserved F or W. A D gene is named only where the DNA matches it firmly. Rows may omit the clone size; those that give it use once, few, many or a size class.

TRBV19,.,.,TRBJ1-3,CASRPNAARNTIYF,TGTGCCAGTAGACCCAACGCAGCAAGAAACACCATATATTTT
TRBV19,.,.,TRBJ1-1,CASSIRAEAFF,TGTGCCAGTAGTATCAGGGCTGAAGCTTTCTTT
TRBV7-6,.,.,TRBJ2-6,CASSPGPRTSSGANVLTF,TGTGCCAGCAGCCCCGGGCCCCGCACATCCTCTGGGGCCAACGTCCTGACTTTC
TRBV19,.,large,TRBJ2-2,CATADSNTGELFF,TGTGCCACTGCGGACTCGAACACCGGGGAGCTGTTTTTT
TRBV6-8,.,few,TRBJ1-2,CASSYSLRDGYTF,TGTGCCAGCAGTTACTCTCTGAGGGATGGCTACACCTTC
TRBV6-8,.,few,TRBJ2-6,CASRQDSGANVLTF,TGTGCCAGCAGACAAGACTCTGGGGCCAACGTCCTGACTTTC
TRBV6-8,.,few,TRBJ2-5,CASSYSGGGETQYF,TGTGCCAGCAGTTACTCGGGGGGCGGGGAGACCCAGTACTTC
TRBV19,TRBD2,.,TRBJ2-1,CASRSGIYNEQFF,TGTGCCAGTAGGAGCGGGATCTACAATGAGCAGTTCTTC
TRBV6-8,.,large,TRBJ1-5,CASSGDSYQPQHF,TGTGCCAGCAGTGGAGACAGCTATCAGCCCCAGCATTTT
TRBV1,.,.,TRBJ1-3,CASSQDPLGSAGNTIYF,TGCGCCAGCAGCCAAGACCCCCTCGGGTCAGCTGGAAACACCATATATTTT
TRBV30,.,.,TRBJ2-2,CAWSITLQVGELFF,TGTGCCTGGAGTATTACATTACAAGTCGGGGAGCTGTTTTTT
TRBV18,TRBD1,.,TRBJ1-1,CASSLRLGQGNTEAFF,TGTGCCAGCTCACTGCGACTGGGACAGGGGAACACTGAAGCTTTCTTT
TRBV5-1,TRBD2,few,TRBJ2-7,CASSLPKRGGSYEQYF,TGCGCCAGCAGCTTGCCCAAGCGGGGGGGCTCCTACGAGCAGTACTTC
TRBV30,.,.,TRBJ1-5,CAWSVRGDQPQHF,TGTGCCTGGAGTGTACGAGGGGATCAGCCCCAGCATTTT
TRBV6-8,.,few,TRBJ2-5,CASRLHPRGFETQYF,TGTGCCAGCAGATTACACCCCCGCGGGTTCGAGACCCAGTACTTC
TRBV29-1,.,few,TRBJ2-2,CSVATDSTGGELFF,TGCAGCGTTGCTACTGACAGTACTGGGGGGGAGCTGTTTTTT
TRBV19,.,.,TRBJ1-2,CASSKTVNYGYTF,TGTGCCAGTAGTAAGACAGTAAACTATGGCTACACCTTC
TRBV11-3,TRBD2,large,TRBJ2-2,CASSLVTSGWSTGELFF,TGTGCCAGCAGCTTAGTCACTAGCGGCTGGAGCACCGGGGAGCTGTTTTTT
TRBV6-8,.,few,TRBJ1-1,CASRAVRVAEAFF,TGTGCCAGTAGAGCGGTGCGGGTCGCTGAAGCTTTCTTT
TRBV19,TRBD1,large,TRBJ2-2,CASMDRVNGELFF,TGTGCCAGTATGGACAGGGTAAACGGGGAGCTGTTTTTT
TRBV11-3,TRBD1,medium-sized,TRBJ2-5,CASSAQTPGQGEETQYF,TGTGCCAGCAGCGCACAAACACCGGGACAGGGTGAGGAGACCCAGTACTTC
TRBV14,TRBD1,.,TRBJ2-7,CASSPHRGIGGQYF,TGTGCCAGCAGCCCACACAGGGGAATCGGAGGGCAGTACTTC
TRBV9,.,.,TRBJ1-5,CASREQGYDNQPQHF,TGTGCCAGCAGAGAACAGGGTTACGACAATCAGCCCCAGCATTTT
TRBV19,TRBD1,.,TRBJ1-2,CASTPPGTGGYGYTF,TGTGCCAGTACCCCCCCGGGTACAGGGGGGTATGGCTACACCTTC
TRBV4-1,.,.,TRBJ1-5,CASSRKRGGAYSNQPQHF,TGCGCCAGCAGCCGGAAAAGAGGGGGGGCGTATAGCAATCAGCCCCAGCATTTT
TRBV6-8,.,few,TRBJ2-2,CASSEPTIPGELFF,TGTGCCAGCAGTGAGCCAACGATTCCCGGGGAGCTGTTTTTT
TRBV6-8,.,few,TRBJ2-5,CASSYSGRGPQETQYF,TGTGCCAGCAGTTACTCGGGAAGGGGACCCCAAGAGACCCAGTACTTC
TRBV11-3,TRBD2,medium-sized,TRBJ2-5,CASSRGLAGGGSETQYF,TGTGCCAGCAGCCGGGGACTAGCGGGGGGAGGCTCAGAGACCCAGTACTTC
TRBV11-3,.,.,TRBJ2-7,CASSLGNVAYEQYF,TGTGCCAGCAGCCTTGGGAATGTTGCCTACGAGCAGTACTTC
TRBV6-8,.,few,TRBJ1-2,CASTLSGQFYGYTF,TGTGCCAGCACCCTAAGCGGACAGTTCTATGGCTACACCTTC
TRBV25-1,TRBD1,.,TRBJ1-2,CASSGQGDYGYTF,TGTGCCAGCAGTGGACAGGGCGACTATGGCTACACCTTC
TRBV10-3,TRBD1,few,TRBJ1-1,CAISEDRGVTEAFF,TGTGCCATCAGTGAGGACAGGGGGGTCACTGAAGCTTTCTTT
TRBV10-2,TRBD2,.,TRBJ2-5,CASSDGTSRETQYF,TGCGCCAGCAGTGACGGGACTAGCCGAGAGACCCAGTACTTC
TRBV4-1,.,.,TRBJ1-1,CASSQESTGPNTEAFF,TGCGCCAGCAGCCAAGAGAGTACGGGACCCAACACTGAAGCTTTCTTT
TRBV11-3,TRBD2,medium-sized,TRBJ2-7,CASSSTGTSGGAIYEQYF,TGTGCCAGCAGCTCGACCGGGACTAGCGGGGGGGCTATCTACGAGCAGTACTTC
TRBV11-3,.,medium-sized,TRBJ2-7,CASSPGLYPYEQYF,TGTGCCAGCAGCCCGGGACTTTATCCCTACGAGCAGTACTTC
TRBV11-3,.,.,TRBJ2-6,CASSLDHSGANVLTF,TGTGCCAGCAGCTTAGATCACTCTGGGGCCAACGTCCTGACTTTC
TRBV11-3,TRBD1,.,TRBJ1-6,CASSLEAGGDNSPLHF,TGTGCCAGCAGCTTAGAGGCAGGGGGTGATAATTCACCCCTCCACTTT
TRBV18,TRBD2,.,TRBJ2-1,CASSVERGGYNEQFF,TGTGCCAGCTCGGTGGAGCGGGGGGGTTACAATGAGCAGTTCTTC
TRBV29-1,.,.,TRBJ1-1,CSVGGASMNTEAFF,TGCAGCGTTGGCGGGGCCTCCATGAACACTGAAGCTTTCTTT
TRBV25-1,TRBD2,few,TRBJ2-2,CASSEPGGRRTGELFF,TGTGCCAGCAGTGAACCGGGGGGGCGTCGAACCGGGGAGCTGTTTTTT
TRBV19,.,.,TRBJ1-1,CASSIRGNTEAFF,TGTGCCAGTAGTATACGCGGGAACACTGAAGCTTTCTTT
TRBV6-8,.,large,TRBJ2-1,CASNRRGSYNEQFF,TGTGCCAGCAACCGGAGGGGCTCCTACAATGAGCAGTTCTTC
TRBV6-7,.,.,TRBJ2-5,CASSYEGDQYF,TGTGCCAGCAGTTACGAGGGGGACCAGTACTTC
TRBV29-1,.,.,TRBJ2-1,CSVEMGQFGNEQFF,TGCAGCGTTGAAATGGGGCAGTTTGGCAATGAGCAGTTCTTC
TRBV11-3,TRBD1,.,TRBJ1-3,CASSLTGAGNTIYF,TGTGCCAGCAGCTTAACAGGGGCTGGAAACACCATATATTTT
TRBV18,TRBD2,.,TRBJ2-3,CASSLKRGGPDTQYF,TGTGCCAGCTCACTAAAACGGGGGGGCCCAGATACGCAGTATTTT
TRBV9,.,.,TRBJ2-3,CASSVEVFNPTDTQYF,TGTGCCAGCAGCGTAGAGGTCTTTAATCCCACAGATACGCAGTATTTT
TRBV6-8,TRBD2,medium-sized,TRBJ2-3,CASSQQRGSTDTQYF,TGTGCCAGCAGTCAGCAGCGGGGAAGCACAGATACGCAGTATTTT
TRBV4-1,.,few,TRBJ1-5,CASSQVVGGNQPQHF,TGCGCCAGCAGCCAAGTGGTAGGGGGCAATCAGCCCCAGCATTTT
TRBV11-3,.,medium-sized,TRBJ1-2,CASSSLHEIVYGYTF,TGTGCCAGCAGCTCCTTACACGAAATTGTCTATGGCTACACCTTC
TRBV7-6,.,few,TRBJ1-2,CASSLPSTGSGYTF,TGTGCCAGCAGCTTACCATCGACAGGTTCTGGCTACACCTTC
TRBV23-1,TRBD1,.,TRBJ2-7,CASSPPGQDEQYF,TGCGCCAGCAGCCCCCCCGGACAGGACGAGCAGTACTTC
TRBV4-1,.,few,TRBJ1-2,CASSQELGSYGYTF,TGCGCCAGCAGCCAAGAGTTGGGCTCCTATGGCTACACCTTC
TRBV9,.,few,TRBJ2-3,CASSVEAGARTDTQYF,TGTGCCAGCAGCGTAGAGGCGGGGGCCCGCACAGATACGCAGTATTTT
TRBV19,TRBD1,.,TRBJ1-2,CASSLRSGQGFGYTF,TGTGCCAGTAGTCTGCGTTCGGGACAGGGGTTTGGCTACACCTTC
TRBV9,.,few,TRBJ1-1,CASSTGIVGTEAFF,TGTGCCAGCAGTACAGGGATAGTGGGCACTGAAGCTTTCTTT